These 5 T cell receptor beta chains originate from one sample sequenced in a study of blood T cell repertoires in COVID-19. Sequencing used immunoSEQ multiplex PCR; TCRdb keeps in-frame clones, though not all of them. This repertoire shows approximately 400,000 clones, roughly four fifths found once; its top ten account for 5% to 6%. Sequencing was carried out using PBMCs or T cells enriched from blood (not recorded which). Receptors were obtained from a woman between 45 and 65 years old who had recovered from COVID-19.

This clone was recorded only once. J is TRBJ2-3 and V is TRBV13; 13 positions agree with TRBD2. V shed 2 bases, J shed 3 bases, and the junction held 14 bases outside the gene matches. Germline V CDR1 and CDR2: PRHDT, FYEKMQ (reference sequence). The CDR3 runs 20 residues. The CDR3 loop is CASSLNLGLAGASRTDTQYF. Here the CDR3 DNA reads TGTGCCAGCAGCTTAAATCTCGGACTAGCGGGGGCCTCGAGGACAGATACGCAGTATTTT. The full variable domain, rest sourced from reference TRBV13 and TRBJ2-3, is AAGVIQSPRHLIKEKRETATLKCYPIPRHDTVYWYQQGPGQDPQFLISFYEKMQSDKGSIPDRFSAQQFSDYHSELNMSSLELGDSALYFCASSLNLGLAGASRTDTQYFGPGTRLTVL.

The chain uses TRBV5-8 and TRBJ2-3; D perhaps matches TRBD2 (5 bases). Germline values: CDR1 SGHTS, CDR2 YDEGEE. Between the trimmed V and J ends, which lost 7 bases and 4 bases, there was a span of 13 bases. The CDR3 is made up of 13 amino acids. Here the CDR3 reads CASGLFLADTQYF. The CDR3 region has the DNA TGTGCCAGCGGACTTTTCCTCGCAGATACGCAGTATTTT.

With regard to this clone: It may be a read error: a sequence one base away is much more abundant. Different DNA sequences within this sample yield the same CDR3. The rearrangement joins TRBV9 to TRBJ1-2; 7 nucleotides align to TRBD1. The CDR3 has 13 amino acids. V lost 2 bases, J lost 3 bases, and 1 base stayed unmatched. Germline CDR1 is SGDLS and CDR2 is YYNGEE. CDR3 sequence (DNA): TGTGCCAGCAGCGTTGGACAGGACTATGGCTACACCTTC. Protein sequence: CASSVGQDYGYTF.

This sequence joins TRBV28 and TRBJ1-2, with 9 bases identical to TRBD1. This CDR3 has 14 amino acids. Germline V gives CDR1 MDHEN, CDR2 SYDVKM. V trimming: 3 bases; J trimming: 8 bases; junction bases outside the gene matches: 7. The CDR3 bases are TGTGCCAGCAGTTTCCCGGGACAGGGTGGAGGCTACACCTTC. Amino acids: CASSFPGQGGGYTF.

CDR3 residues: CASNTGQGWDTEAFF. The CDR3 DNA reads TGTGCCAGTAATACAGGACAGGGTTGGGACACTGAAGCTTTCTTT. The V and J genes are TRBV19 and TRBJ1-1; 8 bases align to TRBD1. The CDR3 loop spans 15 amino acids. Trimming at V came to 7 bases and at J to 3 bases, leaving 10 bases not matched to a gene. Germline V gives CDR1 LNHDA, CDR2 SQIVND (reference sequence).